These 30 T cell receptor beta chains were all obtained from the same sample, sequenced in a study of shared clonotypes between healthy human individuals. Produced via immunoSEQ multiplex PCR; TCRdb's table is partial and in-frame only. This table has 550,000 to 800,000 clones, roughly 88% appearing once. What was sequenced was memory CD8+ T cells from PBMCs. Subset noted: CD45RO+ cells pooled with CCR7-negative TemRA cells. These receptors were collected from a man between 18 and 35 years old in good health. Some clones in this sample may be carry-over from other donors' samples.

This CDR3 reads CASSLRQSAPNYGYTF. CDR3 coding DNA: TGTGCCAGCAGCTTACGGCAGTCAGCCCCTAACTATGGCTACACCTTC. The V gene is TRBV7-2, the J gene TRBJ1-2; D call uncertain. The CDR3 has 16 residues. Between the trimmed V and J ends, which lost 2 bases and 0 bases, there was a span of 13 bases. Germline V CDR1 and CDR2: SGHTA, FQGNSA.

The rearrangement links TRBV6-6 to TRBJ1-5; 7 bases match TRBD1. The CDR3 has 13 amino acids. The ends lost 5 bases at V and 10 bases at J; junction bases unmatched: 8. Germline V gene sequence: CDR1 MNHNY, CDR2 SVGAGI (reference sequence). For the CDR3, the DNA is TGTGCCAGCAGTGGGGACAGAGCCATTCCCCAGCATTTT. Translated: CASSGDRAIPQHF.

The gene calls are TRBV11-2 and TRBJ2-7; the match to TRBD1 covers 10 bases. Germline assignment: CDR1 SGHAT and CDR2 FQNNGV. The CDR3 spans 16 residues. Germline trimming cut 0 bases from V and 7 bases from J; bases unmatched to any gene: 9. CDR3 in amino acids: CASSLEGFGTGVEQYF. The CDR3 coding sequence is TGTGCCAGCAGCTTAGAGGGGTTTGGGACAGGGGTTGAGCAGTACTTC.

This rearrangement joins TRBV28 to TRBJ2-2; no firm D call. CDR1 MDHEN and CDR2 SYDVKM come from the germline V gene. The CDR3 sequence is 13 residues long. The V gene lost 7 bases and the J gene lost 3 bases, with 9 bases spanning the gap. As DNA, the CDR3 is TGTGCCAGCAACATACAATACACCGGGGAGCTGTTTTTT. This codes for CASNIQYTGELFF. The entire variable domain, with the rest obtained from reference TRBV28 and TRBJ2-2, is as follows: DVKVTQSSRYLVKRTGEKVFLECVQDMDHENMFWYRQDPGLGLRLIYFSYDVKMKEKGDIPEGYSVSREKKERFSLILESASTNQTSMYLCASNIQYTGELFFGEGSRLTVL.

The chain is built from TRBV29-1 and TRBJ2-5, with 7 bases identical to TRBD1. The CDR3 is 15 amino acids. V was pared by 1 base and J by 5 bases, with 10 bases of the junction left unmatched. Germline V gene data show CDR1 as SQVTM and CDR2 as ANQGSEA. The CDR3 DNA follows: TGCAGCGTTGAAGGACCCGACAGGGTCGGGGAGACCCAGTACTTC. Protein: CSVEGPDRVGETQYF.

The chain is built from TRBV28 and TRBJ2-2; TRBD1 aligns across 8 bases. Trimming took 4 bases from V and 5 from J; bases not matched to a gene: 3. The length of the CDR3 is 14 residues. The germline V gene encodes CDR1 MDHEN and CDR2 SYDVKM. The CDR3 bases are TGTGCCAGCAGTTGGACAGGGCTGACCGGGGAGCTGTTTTTT. The encoded protein is CASSWTGLTGELFF.

The chain employs TRBV7-8 and TRBJ2-3; D possibly matches TRBD1 or TRBD2 (5 bases each). Germline V lookup: CDR1 SGHVS, CDR2 FQNEAQ. This CDR3 comprises 13 residues. The V gene lost 5 bases and the J gene lost 7 bases, with 13 bases spanning the gap. CDR3 amino acids: CASSPAWGHTQYF. DNA for the CDR3: TGTGCCAGCAGCCCAGCATGGGGACATACGCAGTATTTT.

This chain links TRBV10-3 with TRBJ2-7; tentative D call: TRBD2 (6 bases). This CDR3 region has 15 residues. Germline V gene data show CDR1 as ENHRY and CDR2 as SYGVKD. The V end was cut by 2 bases, the J end by 4 bases, with 15 bases between. CDR3 in DNA: TGTGCCATCAGTGAGGTAATGGGGAGGACGTACGAGCAGTACTTC. This encodes CAISEVMGRTYEQYF.

The rearrangement uses TRBV7-6 and TRBJ2-7, with D maybe TRBD2 (6 bases). Germline-derived CDR1 and CDR2 are SGHVS and FNYEAQ. Trimming removed 3 bases from V and 2 bases from J, with 11 bases in between. The length of the CDR3 is 14 residues. CDR3 nucleotides: TGTGCCAGCAGCTTGTTCGGGAGCGCCTACGAGCAGTACTTC. Protein sequence: CASSLFGSAYEQYF.

The rearrangement uses TRBV19 and TRBJ1-1; D uncertain. Looked up from germline, CDR1 is LNHDA and CDR2 is SQIVND (reference sequence). The CDR3 extends over 12 amino acids. The V and J ends lost 6 bases and 5 bases respectively, with 10 bases between them. The CDR3 DNA reads as TGTGCCAGTAGCCCCGCCGGGACTGAAGCTTTCTTT. Encoded protein: CASSPAGTEAFF.

This rearrangement joins TRBV7-9 to TRBJ2-7, with D uncertain. The V and J ends lost 2 bases and 5 bases respectively, with 10 bases between them. The CDR3 consists of 13 residues. The V gene's germline CDR1 is SEHNR and CDR2 FQNEAQ (reference sequence). The CDR3, as DNA: TGTGCCAGCAGCTTACGAGGTGCCGACGAGCAGTACTTC. Protein product: CASSLRGADEQYF.

This chain links TRBV12-2 with TRBJ1-1; the D call in the table, TRBD1, was not verified against the DNA. TRBV12-2 is described as a pseudogene. The CDR3 loop spans 14 amino acids. The CDR3 region is CASRLGQGRTEAFF. The CDR3 DNA follows: TGTGCAAGTCGCTTAGGCCAGGGGCGGACTGAAGCTTTCTTT.

The rearrangement joins TRBV21-1 to TRBJ2-7; the table's TRBD1 call for D was not verified on the DNA. TRBV21-1 is recorded as a pseudogene. The CDR3 covers 17 residues. The CDR3 coding sequence is TGTGCCAGCAGCAAAGTCGAACAGGGCTTAGCAATCTACGAGCAGTACTTC. Its translation: CASSKVEQGLAIYEQYF.

The chain carries TRBV4-2 and TRBJ1-5, with 7 bases lining up with TRBD1. V gave up 4 bases and J gave up 0 bases; unmatched junction bases: 12. In germline, CDR1 is LGHNA, CDR2 YNFKEQ. The CDR3 sequence is 18 residues long. The CDR3 nucleotides are TGTGCCAGCAGCCGTGACAGGGAGGATTATAATAGCAATCAGCCCCAGCATTTT. Its protein product is CASSRDREDYNSNQPQHF.

The CDR3 DNA reads TGTGCCAGCAGACCACTTCTAGCGGAGGAACGTCACGAGCAGTACTTC. Translation: CASRPLLAEERHEQYF. The V call is TRBV27, the J call TRBJ2-7, with 7 bases fitting TRBD2. This CDR3 is built from 16 residues. Germline trimming cut 6 bases from V and 5 bases from J; bases unmatched to any gene: 16. The germline CDR1 and CDR2 sequences are MNHEY and SMNVEV (reference sequence).

The rearrangement joins TRBV5-6 to TRBJ2-1, with 9 bases matching TRBD1. V shed 4 bases, J shed 8 bases, and the junction held 7 bases outside the gene matches. The CDR3 is 14 residues long. Germline loops: CDR1 SGHDT, CDR2 YYEEEE. The CDR3 sequence is CASSHGTGSHEQFF. CDR3 in DNA: TGTGCCAGCAGCCACGGGACAGGGAGCCATGAGCAGTTCTTC.

This clone was seen a single time. The genes are TRBV19 and TRBJ1-1, with D possibly matching TRBD1 (5 bases). The germline V and J ends were trimmed by 0 bases and 4 bases, with 15 bases remaining between them. The CDR3 contains 16 residues. The germline gives CDR1 LNHDA, CDR2 SQIVND (reference sequence). CDR3 sequence reads: CASSIETAGRVTEAFF. CDR3 nucleotides: TGTGCCAGTAGTATAGAAACGGCAGGGAGGGTCACTGAAGCTTTCTTT. The full variable domain, completed using reference TRBV19 and TRBJ1-1, is DGGITQSPKYLFRKEGQNVTLSCEQNLNHDAMYWYRQDPGQGLRLIYYSQIVNDFQKGDIAEGYSVSREKKESFPLTVTSAQKNPTAFYLCASSIETAGRVTEAFFGQGTRLTVV.

V and J are TRBV7-9 and TRBJ2-5; D gene unclear. CDR1 and CDR2 (germline): SEHNR, FQNEAQ (reference sequence). The CDR3 length is 14 residues. Trimming removed 6 bases from V and 5 bases from J, with 16 bases in between. CDR3 bases: TGTGCCAGCAGGGCCCCCTCGGTGAGGGAGACCCAGTACTTC. Its translation is CASRAPSVRETQYF. The full variable domain, completed using reference TRBV7-9 and TRBJ2-5, is DTGVSQNPRHKITKRGQNVTFRCDPISEHNRLYWYRQTLGQGPEFLTYFQNEAQLEKSRLLSDRFSAERPKGSFSTLEIQRTEQGDSAMYLCASRAPSVRETQYFGPGTRLLVL.

This chain connects TRBV4-1 to TRBJ2-7; 12 bases fit TRBD2. CDR1 is MGHRA, CDR2 YSYEKL, per germline. V trimming: 3 bases; J trimming: 2 bases; junction bases outside the gene matches: 8. This CDR3 is 17 amino acids long. The CDR3 here is CASSQILLAGGTYEQYF. The CDR3 bases are TGCGCCAGCAGCCAGATACTACTAGCGGGAGGAACCTACGAGCAGTACTTC.

This chain links TRBV7-9 with TRBJ2-1; D is unclear. CDR3 length equals 11 residues. CDR1 and CDR2 (germline): SEHNR, FQNEAQ (reference sequence). V was trimmed by 6 bases and J by 8 bases, leaving 8 bases between them. Written as DNA, the CDR3 is TGTGCCAGCAGGATTGGATATGAGCAGTTCTTC. Its translation: CASRIGYEQFF.

This sequence joins TRBV6-4 and TRBJ2-3; either TRBD1 or TRBD2 may supply D (7 bases each). Germline V lookup: CDR1 MRHNA, CDR2 SNTAGT. The CDR3 spans 15 residues. Trimming took 8 bases from V and 2 from J, leaving 17 bases between them. The CDR3 loop is CASAKGAGDTDTQYF. The CDR3 DNA sequence: TGTGCCAGCGCCAAGGGGGCGGGAGACACAGATACGCAGTATTTT.

This clone was observed a few times. The chain uses TRBV6-4 and TRBJ1-2, with 8 bases fitting TRBD1. CDR3 size: 15 residues. Germline CDR1 and CDR2: MRHNA and SNTAGT. The ends lost 0 bases at V and 8 bases at J; junction bases unmatched: 8. The DNA of the CDR3 is TGTGCCAGCAGTGACTCGATGCGGGGACAGGACGGCTACACCTTC. Residues: CASSDSMRGQDGYTF.

V usage is TRBV9 and J usage is TRBJ2-7; 7 nucleotides agree with TRBD2. CDR1 and CDR2 (germline): SGDLS, YYNGEE. V was clipped by 0 bases and J by 5 bases; unmatched bases: 8. CDR3 length: 15 residues. The CDR3 region is CASSVVGGSLDEQYF. CDR3 in DNA: TGTGCCAGCAGCGTAGTAGGCGGGAGCCTAGACGAGCAGTACTTC.

The chain joins TRBV6-1 to TRBJ1-2, with unresolved D. Germline V lookup: CDR1 MNHNS, CDR2 SASEGT. Trimming pared 5 bases from V and 5 bases from J, leaving 18 bases between. This CDR3 contains 15 residues. The CDR3, as DNA: TGTGCCAGCAGTAACCGGGCCCCGGAATGGTATGGCTACACCTTC. It translates to CASSNRAPEWYGYTF.

This chain uses TRBV7-2 with TRBJ2-7; D unresolved. The germline gives CDR1 SGHTA, CDR2 FQGNSA. V was trimmed by 2 bases and J by 5 bases, leaving 13 bases between them. This CDR3 is built from 14 residues. In nucleotides, the CDR3 is TGTGCCAGCAGCTTAACAGCTAACGAGAACGAGCAGTACTTC. It codes for CASSLTANENEQYF.

The chain has TRBV6-6 and TRBJ2-1; 11 bases fit TRBD2. This CDR3 has 16 amino acids. Germline CDR1 and CDR2: MNHNY and SVGAGI (reference sequence). The ends lost 0 bases at V and 4 bases at J; junction bases unmatched: 2. The CDR3 loop reads CASSYSLAGEYNEQFF. DNA for the CDR3: TGTGCCAGCAGTTACTCACTAGCGGGAGAATACAATGAGCAGTTCTTC.

V is TRBV10-3 and J is TRBJ2-7; D ambiguous. CDR3 length: 14 residues. CDR1 is ENHRY and CDR2 is SYGVKD in the germline V gene. V lost 5 bases to trimming and J lost 0 bases, with 11 bases between them. The CDR3 loop is CAISPGPSSYEQYF. The DNA of the CDR3 is TGTGCCATCAGTCCGGGTCCGAGCTCCTACGAGCAGTACTTC.

V gene TRBV5-4 combines with J gene TRBJ1-2, with TRBD1 matching over 12 bases. CDR1 and CDR2 (germline): SGHNT, YYREEE (reference sequence). The trim removed 3 bases at V and 8 bases at J, leaving 2 bases unmatched. CDR3 size: 13 residues. The CDR3 DNA is TGTGCCAGCAGCTGGGACAGGGGGCTCGGCTACACCTTC. This sequence encodes CASSWDRGLGYTF.

This chain joins TRBV27 and TRBJ1-1; D uncertain. CDR1 is MNHEY, CDR2 SMNVEV, per germline (reference sequence). The CDR3 is 16 amino acids. Between the trimmed V and J ends, which lost 5 bases and 1 base, there was a span of 17 bases. The CDR3 sequence: CASSPVRGGGNTEAFF. DNA of the CDR3: TGTGCCAGCAGTCCGGTCCGGGGTGGCGGGAACACTGAAGCTTTCTTT.

The gene calls are TRBV7-9 and TRBJ2-3, with 8 nucleotides matching TRBD2. CDR1 SEHNR and CDR2 FQNEAQ come from the germline V gene (reference sequence). This CDR3 is 15 amino acids long. Unmatched junction bases numbered 6, after V lost 5 bases and J lost 2 bases. The CDR3 region is CASSPREGTTDTQYF. The CDR3 DNA reads TGTGCCAGCAGCCCCCGGGAGGGCACCACAGATACGCAGTATTTT. Combining the CDR3 with reference TRBV7-9 and TRBJ2-3 gives the whole variable domain DTGVSQNPRHKITKRGQNVTFRCDPISEHNRLYWYRQTLGQGPEFLTYFQNEAQLEKSRLLSDRFSAERPKGSFSTLEIQRTEQGDSAMYLCASSPREGTTDTQYFGPGTRLTVL.